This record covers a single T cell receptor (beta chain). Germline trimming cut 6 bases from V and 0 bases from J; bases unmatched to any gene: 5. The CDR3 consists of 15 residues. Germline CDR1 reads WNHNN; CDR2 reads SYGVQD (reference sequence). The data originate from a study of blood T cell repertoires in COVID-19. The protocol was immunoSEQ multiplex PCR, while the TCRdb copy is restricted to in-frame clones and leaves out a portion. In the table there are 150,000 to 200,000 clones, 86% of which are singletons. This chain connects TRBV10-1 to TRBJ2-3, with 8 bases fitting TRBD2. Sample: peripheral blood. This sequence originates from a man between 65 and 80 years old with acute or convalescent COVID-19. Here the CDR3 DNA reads TGCGCCAGCAGCTTAGCGGGGCTCAGCACAGATACGCAGTATTTT. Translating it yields CASSLAGLSTDTQYF.